This TCR beta chain derives from a study of blood T cell repertoires in COVID-19. Study information: Specimens from acute and convalescent COVID-19 originated in the United States, Italy and Spain. PBMCs, B-cell-depleted T cells, or T cells provided the cDNA or gDNA that made up the material.

Repertoires were generated with immunoSEQ multiplex PCR, while TCRdb's copy carries only in-frame clones and drops some. The sample includes 240,000 or so clones, more than 85% of them seen just once. Everyone who took part was about 18 to 89 years old, and they came from about 25 US areas. Clinical histories supplied by participants themselves formed the basis of cohort assignment. Germline values: CDR1 MRHNA, CDR2 SNTAGT. Germline trimming cut 3 bases from V and 9 bases from J; bases unmatched to any gene: 7. The CDR3 covers 15 residues. The sample consisted of PBMCs or T cells enriched from blood (not recorded which). The receptor comes from a man aged 35 to 55 who had recovered from COVID-19. The chain carries TRBV6-4 and TRBJ1-6; 8 bases align to TRBD1. The CDR3 reads CASSEIAQGVSPLHF. CDR3 in DNA: TGTGCCAGCAGTGAAATAGCACAGGGGGTTTCACCCCTCCACTTT.